Shown below are 12 T cell receptor beta chains from a single sample sequenced in a study of CD8 T cells in ankylosing spondylitis. TCRdb itself ran the 5' RACE reads through MiXCR, one entry per CDR3 protein. The sample includes some 180,000 distinct CDR3 sequences, 18% seen only once; the top ten take 4.3%. The sequenced sample was blood, either unsorted or a sorted T cell fraction (not recorded which). The receptors stem from a male donor aged 5-30 years with ankylosing spondylitis or in good health (not recorded which).

This clonotype was detected a few times. The V call is TRBV6-4, the J call TRBJ2-1; D unclear. Looked up from germline, CDR1 is MRHNA and CDR2 is SNTAGT. CDR3 length: 12 amino acids. Trimming took 6 bases from V and 15 from J, leaving 18 bases between them. The CDR3 coding sequence is TGTGCCAGCAGGATGGACCTAATGAGGAGGTTCTTC. Protein product: CASRMDLMRRFF.

This clonotype was recorded at least ten times. The rearrangement joins TRBV29-1 to TRBJ2-3, with D hard to call. Germline V CDR1 and CDR2: SQVTM, ANQGSEA. The CDR3 has 11 residues. V dropped 3 bases and J dropped 11 bases, with 12 bases sitting between them. The CDR3 spells CSVDLGPGQYF. The CDR3 bases are TGCAGCGTTGATTTGGGCCCAGGGCAGTATTTT.

This clonotype came up many times. The chain recombines TRBV5-5 with TRBJ2-7; 14 bases are a match to TRBD2. Trimming took 4 bases from V and 4 from J; bases not matched to a gene: 4. Germline loops: CDR1 SGHKS, CDR2 YYEKEE (reference sequence). This CDR3 comprises 15 residues. As DNA, the CDR3 is TGTGCCAGCAGCGGCGGGACTAGCGGGAGTTACGAGCAGTACTTC. Amino acid sequence: CASSGGTSGSYEQYF.

This clonotype has more than one count but fewer than ten. The chain carries TRBV20-1 and TRBJ2-1, with D perhaps matching TRBD2 (5 bases). This CDR3 comprises 14 residues. Trimming took off 0 bases at V and 3 bases at J, with 9 bases between the two ends. Germline values: CDR1 DFQATT, CDR2 SNEGSKA (reference sequence). This chain's CDR3 is CSARDLAGYNEQFF. The CDR3 nucleotides read TGCAGTGCTAGAGATTTGGCGGGCTACAATGAGCAGTTCTTC.

This sequence joins TRBV27 and TRBJ2-7; D may correspond to TRBD1 or TRBD2 (5 bases each). This CDR3 is built from 14 residues. CDR1 and CDR2 from the germline V gene are MNHEY and SMNVEV (reference sequence). Trimming left V 5 bases short and J 7 bases short, with 18 bases between. CDR3: CASSTLTAWGEQYV. As DNA, the CDR3 is TGTGCCAGCAGTACACTGACGGCCTGGGGGGAGCAGTACGTC.

This clonotype has a count of ten or more. J is TRBJ2-3 and V is TRBV2; no firm D call. CDR1 is SNHLY and CDR2 is FYNNEI in the germline V gene. V was shortened by 0 bases and J by 0 bases, with 13 bases between the two germline ends. CDR3 length: 17 amino acids. The CDR3 is CASSEAVWAASTDTQYF. DNA of the CDR3: TGTGCCAGCAGTGAAGCGGTTTGGGCTGCTAGCACAGATACGCAGTATTTT. The full variable domain, with the rest looked up from reference TRBV2 and TRBJ2-3, is EPEVTQTPSHQVTQMGQEVILRCVPISNHLYFYWYRQILGQKVEFLVSFYNNEISEKSEIFDDQFSVERPDGSNFTLKIRSTKLEDSAMYFCASSEAVWAASTDTQYFGPGTRLTVL.

At least ten counts were recorded for this clonotype. The V and J genes are TRBV20-1 and TRBJ2-1; D call uncertain. The V gene lost 5 bases and the J gene lost 4 bases, with 9 bases spanning the gap. The CDR3 totals 12 residues. CDR1 and CDR2 from the germline V gene are DFQATT and SNEGSKA (reference sequence). CDR3 amino acids: CSALKRYNEQFF. CDR3 bases: TGCAGTGCTCTCAAGAGATACAATGAGCAGTTCTTC.

This clonotype has a count of ten or more. V and J are TRBV29-1 and TRBJ2-7, with D perhaps TRBD2 (6 bases). V was shortened by 6 bases and J by 4 bases, with 13 bases between the two germline ends. Germline V gene data show CDR1 as SQVTM and CDR2 as ANQGSEA. The CDR3 has 12 amino acids. The CDR3 loop reads CSVRDSKYEQYF. The CDR3 nucleotides read TGCAGCGTACGGGACTCTAAATACGAGCAGTACTTC.

This clonotype was counted ten times or more. This CDR3 reads CSVPFRASGDNEQFF. CDR3 nucleotide sequence: TGCAGCGTTCCTTTTCGTGCTAGCGGAGACAATGAGCAGTTCTTC. This chain connects TRBV29-1 to TRBJ2-1, with 7 bases identical to TRBD2. V shed 5 bases, J shed 5 bases, and the junction held 12 bases outside the gene matches. Germline CDR1 SQVTM, CDR2 ANQGSEA. The CDR3 sequence is 15 residues long.

In this sample, this clonotype turned up many times. Here the CDR3 reads CSVTQGNTEAFF. The CDR3 coding sequence is TGCAGCGTGACACAGGGAAATACTGAAGCTTTCTTT. This chain joins TRBV29-1 and TRBJ1-1, with a possible D match to TRBD1 (6 bases). Trimming shortened V by 6 bases and J by 5 bases, and 13 bases separated the two germline ends. Germline CDR1 and CDR2: SQVTM and ANQGSEA. The CDR3 runs 12 residues.

The rearrangement links TRBV2 to TRBJ2-5; TRBD1 aligns across 9 bases. V lost 4 bases, J lost 2 bases, and 11 bases stayed unmatched. The CDR3 runs to 17 residues. From germline, CDR1 is SNHLY and CDR2 FYNNEI. This CDR3 reads CASSVEHAGTGQETQYF. The CDR3 DNA is TGTGCCAGCAGTGTCGAACACGCCGGGACAGGGCAAGAGACCCAGTACTTC.

This clonotype appeared many times. Here the CDR3 DNA reads TGTGCCAGCAGCTTAGACAATAAGGGCGAGCAGTACTTC. As protein: CASSLDNKGEQYF. The rearrangement links TRBV7-2 to TRBJ2-7; D unclear. The CDR3 length is 13 residues. V was clipped by 1 base and J by 6 bases, with 10 bases between them. The germline CDR1 and CDR2 sequences are SGHTA and FQGNSA.